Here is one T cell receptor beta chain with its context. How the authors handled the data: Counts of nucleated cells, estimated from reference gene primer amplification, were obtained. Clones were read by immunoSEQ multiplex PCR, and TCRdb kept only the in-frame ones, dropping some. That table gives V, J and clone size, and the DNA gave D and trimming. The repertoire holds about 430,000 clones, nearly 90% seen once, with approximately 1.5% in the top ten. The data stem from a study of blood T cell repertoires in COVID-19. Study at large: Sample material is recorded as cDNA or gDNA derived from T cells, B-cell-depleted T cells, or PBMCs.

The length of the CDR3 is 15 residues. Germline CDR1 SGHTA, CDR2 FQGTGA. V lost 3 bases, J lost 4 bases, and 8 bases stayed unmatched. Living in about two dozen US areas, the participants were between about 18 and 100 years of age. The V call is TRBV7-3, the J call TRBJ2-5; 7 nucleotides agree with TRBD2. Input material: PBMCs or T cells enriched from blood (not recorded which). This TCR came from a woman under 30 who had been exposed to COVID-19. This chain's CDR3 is CASSFRGEYLETQYF. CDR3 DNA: TGTGCCAGCAGCTTTCGGGGGGAGTATCTAGAGACCCAGTACTTC.